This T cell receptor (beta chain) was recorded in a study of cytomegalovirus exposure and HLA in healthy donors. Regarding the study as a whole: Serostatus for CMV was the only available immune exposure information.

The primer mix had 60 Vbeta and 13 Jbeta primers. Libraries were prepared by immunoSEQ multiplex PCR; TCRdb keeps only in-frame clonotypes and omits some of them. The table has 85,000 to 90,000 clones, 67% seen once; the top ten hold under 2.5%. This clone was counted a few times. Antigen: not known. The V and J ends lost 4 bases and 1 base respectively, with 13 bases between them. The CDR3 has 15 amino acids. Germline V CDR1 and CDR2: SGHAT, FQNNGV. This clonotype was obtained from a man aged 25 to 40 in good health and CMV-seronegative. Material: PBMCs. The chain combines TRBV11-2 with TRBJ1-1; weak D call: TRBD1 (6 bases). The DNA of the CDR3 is TGTGCCAGCAGCTCCCGGGGGGGACAGAACACTGAAGCTTTCTTT. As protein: CASSSRGGQNTEAFF.